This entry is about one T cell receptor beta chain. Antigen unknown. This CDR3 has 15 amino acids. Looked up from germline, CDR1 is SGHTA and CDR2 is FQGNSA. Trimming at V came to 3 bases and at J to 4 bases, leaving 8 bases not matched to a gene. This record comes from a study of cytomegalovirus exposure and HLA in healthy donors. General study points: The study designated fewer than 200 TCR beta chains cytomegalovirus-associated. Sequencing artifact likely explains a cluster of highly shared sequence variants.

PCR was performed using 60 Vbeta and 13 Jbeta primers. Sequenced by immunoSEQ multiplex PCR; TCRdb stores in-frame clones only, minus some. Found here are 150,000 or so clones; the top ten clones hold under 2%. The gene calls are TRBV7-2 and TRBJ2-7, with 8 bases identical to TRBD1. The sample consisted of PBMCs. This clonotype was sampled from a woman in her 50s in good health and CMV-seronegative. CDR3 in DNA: TGTGCCAGCAGCTTGCTCCAGGGGGCAACTTACGAGCAGTACTTC. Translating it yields CASSLLQGATYEQYF.